Below are 29 T cell receptor beta chains sequenced from a single sample in a study of T cell responses to AZD1222 COVID-19 vaccine. The data were produced by immunoSEQ multiplex PCR, yet TCRdb's version contains in-frame clones alone and is incomplete. Of 90,000 to 100,000 clones in the sample, 85% are singletons; the top ten hold about 4.5%. Sequencing was performed on peripheral blood, taken 28 days after the second AZD1222 dose. All receptors derive from an adult who received the AZD1222 COVID-19 vaccine.

In its sample, this clone was seen a few times. The rearrangement links TRBV5-4 to TRBJ2-2; the match to TRBD1 covers 7 bases. Germline V gives CDR1 SGHNT, CDR2 YYREEE (reference sequence). Trimming removed 4 bases from V and 0 bases from J; junction bases left unmatched: 3. The CDR3 totals 15 residues. CDR3 sequence reads: CASSPRGTNTGELFF. The CDR3 nucleotides read TGTGCCAGCAGCCCCAGGGGGACGAACACCGGGGAGCTGTTTTTT.

This clone was detected once. The chain couples TRBV5-1 to TRBJ1-1, with TRBD1 matching 8 bases. Germline lookup yields CDR1 SGHRS and CDR2 YFSETQ. The CDR3 totals 14 residues. The trim removed 5 bases at V and 5 bases at J, leaving 8 bases unmatched. CDR3 sequence (DNA): TGCGCCAGCAGTCTACAGGGGGGTGGGACTGAAGCTTTCTTT. Its translation is CASSLQGGGTEAFF.

The rearrangement uses TRBV28 and TRBJ1-2, with 7 bases that match TRBD1. The CDR3 length is 13 residues. From germline, CDR1 is MDHEN and CDR2 SYDVKM. After removal of 6 bases from V and 10 bases from J, the junction contained 11 bases not matched to a gene. The CDR3 loop is CASSDRAPPVYTF. CDR3 nucleotide sequence: TGTGCCAGCAGCGACAGGGCCCCCCCGGTCTACACCTTC.

This chain joins TRBV27 and TRBJ2-1, with D perhaps TRBD2 (5 bases). From germline, CDR1 is MNHEY and CDR2 SMNVEV (reference sequence). The CDR3 loop spans 13 amino acids. The ends were cut back, 8 bases at V and 7 bases at J, with 15 bases in the middle. The CDR3 DNA follows: TGTGCCAGCGGCACCGGGGTTCTGAATGAGCAGTTCTTC. Its translation is CASGTGVLNEQFF.

This chain links TRBV5-1 with TRBJ1-1, with D maybe TRBD1 (5 bases). The germline gives CDR1 SGHRS, CDR2 YFSETQ. The ends were cut back, 4 bases at V and 2 bases at J, with 12 bases in the middle. The CDR3 covers 14 residues. For the CDR3, the DNA is TGCGCCAGCAGCAGCTCACAGGTCAACACTGAAGCTTTCTTT. This encodes CASSSSQVNTEAFF.

V usage is TRBV5-8 and J usage is TRBJ1-5; 7 bases fit TRBD1. In germline, CDR1 is SGHTS, CDR2 YDEGEE. This CDR3 spans 16 amino acids. The trim removed 0 bases at V and 7 bases at J, leaving 10 bases unmatched. The CDR3 DNA reads as TGTGCCAGCAGCTTGGTGACAGGGTGGTTGATACAGCCCCAGCATTTT. Protein product: CASSLVTGWLIQPQHF.

The chain has TRBV29-1 and TRBJ2-3; D is uncertain. CDR3 length: 13 residues. CDR1 SQVTM and CDR2 ANQGSEA come from the germline V gene. Trimming shortened V by 5 bases and J by 2 bases, and 11 bases separated the two germline ends. CDR3 bases: TGCAGCGTTCGACCGGATTTCACAGATACGCAGTATTTT. Its translation is CSVRPDFTDTQYF.

The chain combines TRBV5-1 with TRBJ2-1; D remains unclear. This CDR3 is built from 13 residues. Trimming shortened V by 3 bases and J by 5 bases, and 9 bases separated the two germline ends. Germline-derived CDR1 and CDR2 are SGHRS and YFSETQ. CDR3 coding DNA: TGCGCCAGCAGCTCCCAGATCCACAATGAGCAGTTCTTC. Protein sequence: CASSSQIHNEQFF. The whole variable domain, remainder taken from reference TRBV5-1 and TRBJ2-1, is KAGVTQTPRYLIKTRGQQVTLSCSPISGHRSVSWYQQTPGQGLQFLFEYFSETQRNKGNFPGRFSGRQFSNSRSEMNVSTLELGDSALYLCASSSQIHNEQFFGPGTRLTVL.

V gene TRBV11-2 combines with J gene TRBJ2-3; perhaps TRBD1 as D (6 bases). From germline, CDR1 is SGHAT and CDR2 FQNNGV. With 1 base removed from V and 4 bases from J, the gap between germline ends came to 9 bases. The CDR3 loop spans 14 amino acids. Written as DNA, the CDR3 is TGTGCCAGCAGCTTAGCAGGGGTCTCAGATACGCAGTATTTT. It specifies CASSLAGVSDTQYF.

The chain employs TRBV28 and TRBJ1-4; 7 positions agree with TRBD1. Germline V lookup: CDR1 MDHEN, CDR2 SYDVKM. V lost 6 bases and J lost 5; bases outside the gene matches: 9. This CDR3 is built from 15 residues. The CDR3 DNA follows: TGTGCCAGCAGACTACCGGGACAGCTAAATGAAAAACTGTTTTTT. Its translation: CASRLPGQLNEKLFF.

The CDR3 loop is CASRPGLADSYNEQFF. DNA for the CDR3: TGTGCAAGTCGCCCTGGACTAGCGGACTCCTACAATGAGCAGTTCTTC. The chain has TRBV12-2 and TRBJ2-1; TRBD2 reflects the table's D call only, with no check against the DNA. TRBV12-2 is annotated as a pseudogene. There are 16 residues in the CDR3.

In the case of this clone: At one boundary the junction diverges from the germline segment, which might be a read error. This chain connects TRBV28 to TRBJ2-3; 12 nucleotides line up with TRBD1. This CDR3 is built from 16 residues. CDR1 and CDR2 from the germline V gene are MDHEN and SYDVKM. CDR3 residues: CASSLWGTGGVGTQYF. The CDR3 DNA is TGTGCCAGCAGCTTATGGGGGACAGGGGGCGTTGGTACGCAGTATTTT.

J is TRBJ2-7 and V is TRBV30; 9 bases align to TRBD1. CDR1 is GTSNPN, CDR2 SVGIG, per germline (reference sequence). Trimming removed 5 bases from V and 2 bases from J; junction bases left unmatched: 1. The CDR3 has 12 residues. The CDR3 nucleotides are TGTGCCTGGGGACAGGGGACCTACGAGCAGTACTTC. Residues: CAWGQGTYEQYF.

The chain uses TRBV2 and TRBJ1-5, with 8 bases identical to TRBD1. The ends lost 4 bases at V and 7 bases at J; junction bases unmatched: 6. The CDR3 sequence is 14 residues long. Germline CDR1 reads SNHLY; CDR2 reads FYNNEI. CDR3 amino acids: CASSGAGGLQPQHF. CDR3 nucleotides: TGTGCCAGCAGTGGGGCAGGGGGCTTGCAGCCCCAGCATTTT.

This chain connects TRBV5-1 to TRBJ1-5; D is unclear. The germline gives CDR1 SGHRS, CDR2 YFSETQ. The CDR3 sequence is 14 residues long. Trimming left V 2 bases short and J 3 bases short, with 9 bases between. CDR3 amino acids: CASSLWEDNQPQHF. The CDR3 DNA follows: TGCGCCAGCAGCTTATGGGAGGACAATCAGCCCCAGCATTTT.

This chain joins TRBV9 and TRBJ2-7; D might be TRBD2 (7 bases). The germline V gene has CDR1 SGDLS and CDR2 YYNGEE. CDR3 length: 15 residues. The ends were cut back, 0 bases at V and 3 bases at J, with 13 bases in the middle. In DNA, the CDR3 is TGTGCCAGCAGCGTAGGGCGGGGGCCCCTCTACGAGCAGTACTTC. This translates into CASSVGRGPLYEQYF.

The CDR3 bases are TGTGCCAGCAGCTTTCCTAATTTACCCCAGCATTTT. It yields the protein CASSFPNLPQHF. The chain links TRBV7-2 to TRBJ1-5; D uncertain. The CDR3 is made up of 12 amino acids. Between the trimmed V and J ends, which lost 3 bases and 10 bases, there was a span of 10 bases. The germline V gene has CDR1 SGHTA and CDR2 FQGNSA.

This clone was recorded only once. The V call is TRBV4-1, the J call TRBJ2-1, with a possible D match to TRBD1 (5 bases). Germline values: CDR1 MGHRA, CDR2 YSYEKL. There are 15 residues in the CDR3. Trimming stripped 0 bases from V and 4 bases from J, with 10 bases between. CDR3 nucleotide sequence: TGCGCCAGCAGCCAAGAGGATCAGGGTTACAATGAGCAGTTCTTC. Its translation is CASSQEDQGYNEQFF.

V is TRBV4-1 and J is TRBJ1-1; D is undetermined. The CDR3 is 15 amino acids. V was pared by 3 bases and J by 5 bases, with 16 bases between. Germline CDR1 and CDR2: MGHRA and YSYEKL. The CDR3 loop reads CASSQVGSARTEAFF. Here the CDR3 DNA reads TGCGCCAGCAGCCAGGTGGGCAGTGCGAGGACTGAAGCTTTCTTT.

V and J are TRBV28 and TRBJ2-5, with D unresolved. The germline CDR1 and CDR2 sequences are MDHEN and SYDVKM. The V and J ends lost 5 bases and 1 base respectively, with 8 bases between them. The CDR3 runs to 13 residues. The CDR3 DNA reads TGTGCCAGCAGTCCCCAGGTCCAAGAGACCCAGTACTTC. Protein sequence: CASSPQVQETQYF.

The chain combines TRBV10-3 with TRBJ2-1; D gene uncertain. Trimming pared 4 bases from V and 2 bases from J, leaving 9 bases between. Per germline, CDR1 ENHRY and CDR2 SYGVKD. The CDR3 has 14 residues. As DNA, the CDR3 is TGTGCCATCAGTGGCGAAGAGACCTACAATGAGCAGTTCTTC. Translated: CAISGEETYNEQFF.

The chain uses TRBV19 and TRBJ1-2; possible D gene TRBD1, 5 bases. This CDR3 spans 11 amino acids. Trimming cost V 1 base and J 11 bases, with 8 bases left between them. Germline V gene sequence: CDR1 LNHDA, CDR2 SQIVND (reference sequence). The CDR3 protein is CASSIGQQYTF. Written as DNA, the CDR3 is TGTGCCAGTAGTATAGGACAGCAGTACACCTTC.

This chain links TRBV14 with TRBJ2-5, with 7 bases that match TRBD2. The CDR3 totals 18 residues. With V trimmed by 1 base and J by 4 bases, 15 bases remained unmatched. CDR1 is SGHDN, CDR2 FVKESK, per germline. The CDR3 sequence: CASSQGEASGALPETQYF. The CDR3 DNA is TGTGCCAGCAGCCAAGGGGAGGCTAGCGGTGCTTTACCAGAGACCCAGTACTTC.

V is TRBV7-8 and J is TRBJ1-3; D unclear. Germline V gives CDR1 SGHVS, CDR2 FQNEAQ. The CDR3 runs 16 residues. V was trimmed by 4 bases and J by 0 bases, leaving 13 bases between them. The CDR3 DNA sequence: TGTGCCAGCAGCTCCACTTGGGCGATCTCTGGAAACACCATATATTTT. Translating gives CASSSTWAISGNTIYF.

The chain combines TRBV19 with TRBJ1-5; D remains unclear. The CDR3 is 13 residues long. Trimming cost V 6 bases and J 4 bases, with 10 bases left between them. CDR1 and CDR2 (germline): LNHDA, SQIVND (reference sequence). DNA for the CDR3: TGTGCCAGTAGGTTAGGTGAAAATCAGCCCCAGCATTTT. This encodes CASRLGENQPQHF.

For the CDR3, the DNA is TGTGCCAGCAGTCTTATTTTGGACAGAGTGAGCAGCTCTGGAAACACCATATATTTT. Its translation is CASSLILDRVSSSGNTIYF. The chain links TRBV2 to TRBJ1-3, with a possible D match to TRBD1 (6 bases). Germline loops: CDR1 SNHLY, CDR2 FYNNEI. The CDR3 spans 19 residues. Deletions cut 5 bases from V and 0 bases from J, with 23 bases between.

The genes are TRBV27 and TRBJ2-1; D not resolved. Germline V CDR1 and CDR2: MNHEY, SMNVEV (reference sequence). Trimming pared 5 bases from V and 2 bases from J, leaving 7 bases between. The CDR3 sequence is 13 residues long. The CDR3: CASSRLAYNEQFF. The CDR3 nucleotides are TGTGCCAGCAGTCGGTTAGCCTACAATGAGCAGTTCTTC.

This chain uses TRBV4-1 with TRBJ1-4; D is ambiguous. This CDR3 comprises 15 residues. The V gene lost 1 base and the J gene lost 0 bases, with 6 bases spanning the gap. CDR1 and CDR2 from the germline V gene are MGHRA and YSYEKL. CDR3: CASSQGLSTNEKLFF. DNA of the CDR3: TGCGCCAGCAGCCAAGGACTTTCAACTAATGAAAAACTGTTTTTT.

This clone was counted between two and nine times. This chain links TRBV7-9 with TRBJ2-7, with 8 positions matching TRBD1. The CDR3 is 13 residues long. Germline V gene sequence: CDR1 SEHNR, CDR2 FQNEAQ (reference sequence). V lost 3 bases and J lost 7; bases outside the gene matches: 5. CDR3 DNA sequence: TGTGCCAGCAGCTTGACAGGGGTCGAGGAGCAGTACTTC. This codes for CASSLTGVEEQYF.